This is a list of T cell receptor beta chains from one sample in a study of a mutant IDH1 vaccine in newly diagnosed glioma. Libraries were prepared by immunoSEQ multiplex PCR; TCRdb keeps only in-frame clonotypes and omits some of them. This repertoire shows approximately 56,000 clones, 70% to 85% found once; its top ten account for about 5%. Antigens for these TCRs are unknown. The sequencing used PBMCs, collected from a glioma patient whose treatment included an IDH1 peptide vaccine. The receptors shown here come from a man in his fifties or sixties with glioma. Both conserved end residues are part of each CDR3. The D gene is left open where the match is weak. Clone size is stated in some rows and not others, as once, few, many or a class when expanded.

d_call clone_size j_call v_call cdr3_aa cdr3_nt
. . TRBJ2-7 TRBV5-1 CASSLALGPPYEQYF TGCGCCAGCAGCTTGGCCTTGGGCCCTCCCTACGAGCAGTACTTC
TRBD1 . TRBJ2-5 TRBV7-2 CASSRGTGPGETQYF TGTGCCAGCAGCCGGGGGACAGGCCCGGGAGAGACCCAGTACTTC
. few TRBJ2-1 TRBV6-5 CASSYGGDRGYNEQFF TGTGCCAGCAGTTACGGGGGGGACAGAGGATACAATGAGCAGTTCTTC
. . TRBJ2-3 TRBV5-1 CASSFQDRTDTQYF TGCGCCAGCAGCTTTCAGGACCGCACAGATACGCAGTATTTT
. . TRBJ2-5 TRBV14 CASSQGTGKEETQYF TGTGCCAGCAGCCAAGGAACAGGGAAGGAAGAGACCCAGTACTTC
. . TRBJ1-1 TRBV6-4 CASSSAGGTEAFF TGTGCCAGCAGCTCCGCGGGTGGGACTGAAGCTTTCTTT
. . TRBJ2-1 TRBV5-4 CASSLGGNEQFF TGTGCCAGCAGCTTAGGGGGCAATGAGCAGTTCTTC
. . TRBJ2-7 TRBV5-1 CASRSSSYEQYF TGCGCCAGCAGATCCAGCTCCTACGAGCAGTACTTC
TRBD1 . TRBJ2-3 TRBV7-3 CASSPWTGGENTQYF TGTGCCAGCAGCCCATGGACAGGGGGTGAGAATACGCAGTATTTT
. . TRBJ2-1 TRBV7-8 CASSLALGVSSYNEQFF TGTGCCAGCAGCTTAGCCTTAGGGGTCAGCTCCTACAATGAGCAGTTCTTC
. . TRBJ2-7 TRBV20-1 CSAISRDEQYF TGCAGTGCTATATCTAGGGATGAGCAGTACTTC
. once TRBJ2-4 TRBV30 CAWSPAYPKNIQYF TGTGCCTGGAGCCCCGCCTACCCAAAAAACATTCAGTACTTC
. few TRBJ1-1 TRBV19 CASSIIDGPEAFF TGTGCCAGTAGTATTATCGACGGACCTGAAGCTTTCTTT
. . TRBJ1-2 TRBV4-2 CASSQKGGGTFTNYGYTF TGTGCCAGCAGCCAAAAGGGTGGGGGTACGTTTACTAACTATGGCTACACCTTC
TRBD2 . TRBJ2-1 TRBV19 CASRTRGGVPEQFF TGTGCCAGTAGGACTCGCGGGGGGGTCCCTGAGCAGTTCTTC
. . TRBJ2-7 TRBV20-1 CSAPIGEQYF TGCAGTGCCCCTATCGGCGAGCAGTACTTC
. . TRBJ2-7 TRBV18 CASSPSRSYEQYF TGTGCCAGCTCACCTTCCCGCTCCTACGAGCAGTACTTC